Below are 13 T cell receptor beta chains sequenced from a single sample in a study of vaccination effects on CD4 cells after COVID-19. Method: immunoSEQ multiplex PCR; TCRdb's copy keeps in-frame clones and lacks some. The sample has around 37,000 clones; about four fifths are singletons. The antigens of these receptors remain unknown. Around day 10 of culture, CD4+ T cells were separated out. The specimen comprised CD4+ T cells from PBMCs cultured without peptide, sampled before COVID-19 vaccination. The receptors come from a human donor who received a COVID-19 vaccine.

This clone has just a few counts. The CDR3 sequence is CASSEALTTHQPQHF. For the CDR3, the DNA is TGTGCCAGCAGTGAAGCGCTGACAACACATCAGCCCCAGCATTTT. The chain joins TRBV6-1 to TRBJ1-5, with unresolved D. Germline lookup yields CDR1 MNHNS and CDR2 SASEGT. The V end lost 0 bases, the J end lost 5 bases, and 11 bases lay between the germline ends. The CDR3 length is 15 residues.

This clone was recorded only once. The rearrangement uses TRBV7-2 and TRBJ1-3; 7 nucleotides line up with TRBD1. V was clipped by 4 bases and J by 2 bases; unmatched bases: 8. Per germline, CDR1 SGHTA and CDR2 FQGNSA. The CDR3 length is 16 residues. The CDR3 sequence is CASSSQDRKAGNTIYF. The DNA of the CDR3 is TGTGCCAGCAGCTCTCAGGACAGGAAGGCTGGAAACACCATATATTTT.

V and J are TRBV12-3 or TRBV12-4 and TRBJ2-1; no clear D gene. V lost 8 bases to trimming and J lost 0 bases, with 8 bases between them. This CDR3 has 13 residues. This CDR3 reads CASGVHSYNEQFF. The CDR3 nucleotides read TGTGCCAGCGGGGTTCACTCCTACAATGAGCAGTTCTTC.

CDR3 nucleotide sequence: TGTGCCAGCAGCGTAGCGCAGGGGGAGAGTTATGGCTACACCTTC. This codes for CASSVAQGESYGYTF. The J gene is TRBJ1-2, the V gene TRBV9, with 7 bases identical to TRBD1. The ends lost 0 bases at V and 5 bases at J; junction bases unmatched: 7. The germline gives CDR1 SGDLS, CDR2 YYNGEE. This CDR3 has 15 amino acids.

V and J are TRBV18 and TRBJ2-1; TRBD1 matches 7 bases. The J segment lost 9 bases and the V segment lost 4 bases, leaving 3 bases of the junction unmatched. CDR1 and CDR2 from the germline V gene are KGHSH and LQKENI. This CDR3 is 12 amino acids long. CDR3 sequence: CASSLQGSEQFF. As DNA, the CDR3 is TGTGCCAGCTCACTACAGGGGAGTGAGCAGTTCTTC.

The chain is built from TRBV10-3 and TRBJ2-7; either TRBD1 or TRBD2 may supply D (5 bases each). Trimming left V 3 bases short and J 3 bases short, with 12 bases between. The germline V gene has CDR1 ENHRY and CDR2 SYGVKD. The CDR3 spans 14 residues. The CDR3 DNA is TGTGCCATCAGTGATGGGGGTAAGGGCTACGAGCAGTACTTC. Residues: CAISDGGKGYEQYF.

This clone was detected only a few times. The chain joins TRBV28 to TRBJ1-5, with 11 nucleotides matching TRBD1. Trimming took 4 bases from V and 6 from J; bases not matched to a gene: 14. CDR3 length: 18 amino acids. Germline V CDR1 and CDR2: MDHEN, SYDVKM. The CDR3 here is CASSSTGTGGGRVQPQHF. CDR3 nucleotide sequence: TGTGCCAGCAGTTCCACCGGGACAGGGGGTGGGAGAGTTCAGCCCCAGCATTTT.

The chain combines TRBV2 with TRBJ2-2, with 8 bases that match TRBD1. This CDR3 has 15 residues. V lost 8 bases and J lost 0; bases outside the gene matches: 5. Germline CDR1 is SNHLY and CDR2 is FYNNEI. The CDR3 reads CASFPGQANTGELFF. For the CDR3, the DNA is TGTGCCAGCTTCCCGGGACAGGCGAACACCGGGGAGCTGTTTTTT. The full variable domain, completed using reference TRBV2 and TRBJ2-2, is EPEVTQTPSHQVTQMGQEVILRCVPISNHLYFYWYRQILGQKVEFLVSFYNNEISEKSEIFDDQFSVERPDGSNFTLKIRSTKLEDSAMYFCASFPGQANTGELFFGEGSRLTVL.

The V and J genes are TRBV7-2 and TRBJ1-3, with a weak D call TRBD1 (5 bases). CDR3 length: 16 residues. V was shortened by 4 bases and J by 4 bases, with 17 bases between the two germline ends. The germline V gene has CDR1 SGHTA and CDR2 FQGNSA. The CDR3 bases are TGTGCCAGCAGCTGGCAAGAAAGGGGTGCGGGAAACACCATATATTTT. Amino acids: CASSWQERGAGNTIYF.

The CDR3 loop is CASSSLSNGDQPQHF. The CDR3, as DNA: TGTGCCAGCAGCTCACTCTCCAACGGTGATCAGCCCCAGCATTTT. This rearrangement joins TRBV5-5 to TRBJ1-5; D gene unclear. The CDR3 contains 15 residues. Germline assignment: CDR1 SGHKS and CDR2 YYEKEE (reference sequence). Trimming removed 3 bases at V and 5 bases at J, with 15 bases between.

This chain links TRBV7-8 with TRBJ2-1, with TRBD2 matching over 12 bases. CDR3 length: 15 residues. After removal of 4 bases from V and 6 bases from J, the junction contained 4 bases not matched to a gene. CDR1 SGHVS and CDR2 FQNEAQ come from the germline V gene. The CDR3 is CASSSLLAGGNEQFF. The CDR3 coding sequence is TGTGCCAGCAGCTCCTTACTAGCGGGAGGCAATGAGCAGTTCTTC.

This clone was counted a few times. The chain uses TRBV29-1 and TRBJ2-2, with D perhaps matching TRBD2 (6 bases). V was clipped by 7 bases and J by 3 bases, with 15 bases between them. Germline V gene sequence: CDR1 SQVTM, CDR2 ANQGSEA. This CDR3 has 14 amino acids. Here the CDR3 reads CSAWVGGDTGELFF. The DNA of the CDR3 is TGCAGCGCCTGGGTGGGGGGTGACACCGGGGAGCTGTTTTTT.

The chain combines TRBV28 with TRBJ1-5; D is perhaps TRBD1 (5 bases). CDR3 length equals 16 residues. CDR1 and CDR2 from the germline V gene are MDHEN and SYDVKM. V gave up 6 bases and J gave up 7 bases, with 22 bases separating them. CDR3 coding DNA: TGTGCCAGCAGCCGCCGTGATGGGGCCGACCGGCAGCCCCAGCATTTT. As protein: CASSRRDGADRQPQHF.